Listed below are T cell receptor beta chains from one sample, sequenced in a study of blood T cells in healthy people across ages. One entry per CDR3 protein, called by TCRdb with MiXCR from the 5' RACE reads. The sample gives under 800,000 distinct CDR3 sequences, 35% to 45% of which show up once; 20% to 25% is in the top ten. The sequenced sample was blood. The receptors shown here come from an older woman in good health. Both conserved end residues are part of each CDR3. The D gene is left open where the match is weak. Only some rows state a clone size, as once, few, many or a class for expanded clones.

clone_size	v_call	j_call	d_call	cdr3_length	cdr3_nt	cdr3_aa
NA	TRBV28	TRBJ2-7	NA	17	TGTGCCAGCGGTTTACCCTCCGGGGCGGGGCTGGGGAACGAGCAGTACTTC	CASGLPSGAGLGNEQYF
NA	TRBV20-1	TRBJ2-2	TRBD2	18	TGCAGTGCTAGAGATGATCTTGGGACTAACGCGAACACCGGGGAGCTGTTTTTT	CSARDDLGTNANTGELFF
NA	TRBV7-9	TRBJ2-3	NA	17	TGTGCCAGCAGCTCCCCAGGAACTAGTGGAAACACAGATACGCAGTATTTT	CASSSPGTSGNTDTQYF
few	TRBV3-1	TRBJ1-1	NA	14	TGTGCCAGCCGTCCGGGACCCATGAACACTGAAGCTTTCTTT	CASRPGPMNTEAFF
NA	TRBV20-1	TRBJ2-5	NA	11	TGCAGTGCCATCCCCAGGGAGACCCAGTACTTC	CSAIPRETQYF
NA	TRBV6-2/TRBV6-3	TRBJ2-1	TRBD2	15	TGTGCCAGCAGTCCTCATAAGAAGCGGGAGGAAGAGCAGTTCTTC	CASSPHKKREEEQFF
many	TRBV10-3	TRBJ2-7	NA	17	TGTGCCATCAGTGTACCCCAGGATGGCAGAAACCCATACGAGCAGTACTTC	CAISVPQDGRNPYEQYF
NA	TRBV6-5	TRBJ2-7	TRBD1	16	TGTGCCAGCAGTTACCCGGACAGGGGAAGATCCTACGAGCAGTACTTC	CASSYPDRGRSYEQYF
many	TRBV29-1	TRBJ2-3	TRBD2	13	TGCAGCAGTGAGCGAGCGGGAAGAGATACGCAGTATTTT	CSSERAGRDTQYF
NA	TRBV9	TRBJ2-7	TRBD1	18	TGTGCCAGCAGCGTAGCTGGCCAGGGGGCGTCGGGTCCCCACGAGCAGTACTTC	CASSVAGQGASGPHEQYF
NA	TRBV20-1	TRBJ2-2	NA	16	TGCAGTGCTAGAGATCTCTTGCGGGGGAACACCGGGGAGCTGTTTTTT	CSARDLLRGNTGELFF
once	TRBV7-8	TRBJ2-5	NA	16	TGTGCCAGCAGCTTTGGACAGCCCTTGGGACAAGGGACCCAGTACTTC	CASSFGQPLGQGTQYF
NA	TRBV10-3	TRBJ2-1	NA	13	TGTGCCACTTCACGCCGGGGGGCCGATGAGCAGTTCTTC	CATSRRGADEQFF
few	TRBV14	TRBJ2-5	TRBD2	16	TGTGCCAGCAGCCAACATGGCGGAGGGAGGGCAGAGACCCAGTACTTC	CASSQHGGGRAETQYF
NA	TRBV5-4	TRBJ2-5	NA	13	TGTGCCAGCAGCACCGACAGGCTGGAGACCCAGTACTTC	CASSTDRLETQYF